What follows describes a single TCR beta chain. Study processing details: Cell counts per sample came from amplifying reference gene primers. This table comes from immunoSEQ multiplex PCR, and its TCRdb copy is limited to in-frame clones, with some not included. Clone size and the V and J calls come from that table; the DNA yielded D and trimming. In the table there are fewer than 250,000 clones, roughly 83% of which are singletons. The data originate from a study of blood T cell repertoires in COVID-19. Across the study: PBMCs, B-cell-depleted T cells, or T cells were the source of the cDNA or gDNA that made up the material.

Enrolled through a virtual design, the participants were between about 18 and 100 years of age and came from under 25 US areas. The study assigned cohorts using participant-reported clinical history. Germline V CDR1 and CDR2: KGHSH, LQKENI. V lost 3 bases and J 0 bases, leaving 8 bases between the germline ends. The CDR3 runs 14 residues. The rearrangement joins TRBV18 to TRBJ2-5; D unresolved. The sequence was obtained from a woman between 50 and 59 years old who had recovered from COVID-19. The sequencing sample was made of PBMCs or T cells enriched from blood (not recorded which). This chain's CDR3 is CASSPRTYQETQYF. Here the CDR3 DNA reads TGTGCCAGCTCACCTCGAACTTACCAAGAGACCCAGTACTTC.